This T cell receptor (beta chain) derives from a study of CD8 T cells in ankylosing spondylitis. General study results and limits: Matched ankylosing spondylitis synovial fluid reportedly showed significant enrichment of disease-linked clones. Made up of fewer than 10 highly homologous variants, a TCR beta motif appeared characteristic of ankylosing spondylitis blood.

This clonotype came up many times. Its cognate antigen is unknown. V dropped 1 base and J dropped 2 bases, with 5 bases sitting between them. The CDR3 spans 13 residues. In germline, CDR1 is SEHNR, CDR2 FQNEAQ (reference sequence). TCRdb fed the 5' RACE reads into MiXCR, producing one record per CDR3 protein. The sample records 350,000 or so distinct CDR3 sequences, 8% being singletons. The sample consisted of blood, either unsorted or a sorted T cell fraction (not recorded which). The rearrangement links TRBV7-9 to TRBJ1-2; no clear D gene. The sequence derives from a male donor with ankylosing spondylitis. As DNA, the CDR3 is TGTGCCAGCAGCTTAGGGAGGAACTATGGCTACACCTTC. It specifies CASSLGRNYGYTF.